This T cell receptor (beta chain) originates from a study of long-term antiretroviral therapy in people with HIV. Study-wide results and caveats: Absence of data on ART adherence, viral resistance or therapy changes was noted. Post-ART diversity increased but stayed below transplant donor controls.

Concerning this clone itself: Its specificity is unknown.

HIV-positive participants were all treated in the United States. Cryopreserved PBMC, at roughly 0.85-11 million per sample, were present before DNA extraction. Unmatched junction bases numbered 4, after V lost 2 bases and J lost 3 bases. The CDR3 sequence is 15 residues long. The germline gives CDR1 SGHTA, CDR2 FQGNSA. Version v3.0 of the immunoSEQ assay ran at survey level. Clones were read by immunoSEQ multiplex PCR, and TCRdb kept only the in-frame ones, dropping some. The sample lists 20,000 to 30,000 clones, roughly 84% occurring once. Sequencing was performed on unsorted PBMCs, taken around 4.2 years after starting antiretroviral therapy. The origin of this receptor is a young man with HIV. The chain is built from TRBV7-2 and TRBJ2-7, with TRBD2 matching over 10 bases. CDR3 DNA sequence: TGTGCCAGCAGCTTAACTAGCGGGGTACTCTACGAGCAGTACTTC. As protein: CASSLTSGVLYEQYF.